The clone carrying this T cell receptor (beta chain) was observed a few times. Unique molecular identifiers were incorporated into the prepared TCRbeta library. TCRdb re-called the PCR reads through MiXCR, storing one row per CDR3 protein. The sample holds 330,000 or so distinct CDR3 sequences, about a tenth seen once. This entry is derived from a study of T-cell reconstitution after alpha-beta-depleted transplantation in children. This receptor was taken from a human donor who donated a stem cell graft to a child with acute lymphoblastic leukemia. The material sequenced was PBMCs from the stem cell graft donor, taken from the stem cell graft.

The CDR3 DNA follows: TGCAGCGTAGGACAGGGAGAATCCTACGAGCAGTACTTC. This encodes CSVGQGESYEQYF. V gene TRBV29-1 combines with J gene TRBJ2-7, with 8 bases matching TRBD1. Germline CDR1 SQVTM, CDR2 ANQGSEA. Trimming removed 6 bases from V and 1 base from J; junction bases left unmatched: 5. The length of the CDR3 is 13 residues.